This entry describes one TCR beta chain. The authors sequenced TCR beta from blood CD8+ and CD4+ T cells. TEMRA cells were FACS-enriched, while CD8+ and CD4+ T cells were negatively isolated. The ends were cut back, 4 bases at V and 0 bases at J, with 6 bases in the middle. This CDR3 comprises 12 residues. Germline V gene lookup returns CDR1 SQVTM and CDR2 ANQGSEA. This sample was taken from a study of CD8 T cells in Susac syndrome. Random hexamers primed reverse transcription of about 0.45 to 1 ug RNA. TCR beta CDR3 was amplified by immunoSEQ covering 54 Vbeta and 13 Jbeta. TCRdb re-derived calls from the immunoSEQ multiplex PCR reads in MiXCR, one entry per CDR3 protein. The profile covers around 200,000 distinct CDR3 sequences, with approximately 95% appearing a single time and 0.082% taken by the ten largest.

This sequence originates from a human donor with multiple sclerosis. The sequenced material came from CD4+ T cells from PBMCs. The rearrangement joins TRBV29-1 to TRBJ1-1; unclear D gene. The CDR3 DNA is TGCAGCGTTGTTAGCGTGAACACTGAAGCTTTCTTT. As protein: CSVVSVNTEAFF.